The next 21 T cell receptor beta chains were all read from a single sample in a study of cytomegalovirus exposure and HLA in healthy donors. The PCR was carried out with 60 Vbeta primers and 13 Jbeta primers. The data were produced by immunoSEQ multiplex PCR, yet TCRdb's version contains in-frame clones alone and is incomplete. The sample holds about 120,000 clones, 75% to 85% seen once. The material sequenced was PBMCs. The receptors stem from a man aged 35 to 55 in good health and CMV-seronegative.

The chain combines TRBV5-6 with TRBJ1-5; D may be TRBD1 (5 bases). V was cut by 0 bases and J by 6 bases, with 16 bases left in between. Germline V gene sequence: CDR1 SGHDT, CDR2 YYEEEE. The CDR3 sequence is 16 residues long. CDR3 protein: CASSLGIPGYGQPQHF. The CDR3 nucleotides read TGTGCCAGCAGCTTGGGAATTCCAGGGTATGGTCAGCCCCAGCATTTT.

The J gene is TRBJ2-1, the V gene TRBV7-2; 8 positions agree with TRBD2. Germline CDR1 reads SGHTA; CDR2 reads FQGNSA. This CDR3 has 15 amino acids. V shed 2 bases, J shed 6 bases, and the junction held 6 bases outside the gene matches. CDR3 DNA sequence: TGTGCCAGCAGCTTACGGAATAGCGGGGTCAATGAGCAGTTCTTC. Translating it yields CASSLRNSGVNEQFF.

The genes are TRBV7-2 and TRBJ2-7, with 13 bases identical to TRBD2. CDR1 is SGHTA, CDR2 FQGNSA, per germline. The CDR3 extends over 16 amino acids. V trimming: 2 bases; J trimming: 2 bases; junction bases outside the gene matches: 3. The CDR3 here is CASSLTGLAGAYEQYF. In DNA, the CDR3 is TGTGCCAGCAGCTTAACAGGACTAGCGGGGGCCTACGAGCAGTACTTC.

There are a few counts of this clone. V usage is TRBV9 and J usage is TRBJ1-4; TRBD1 agrees at 8 bases. V trimming: 3 bases; J trimming: 5 bases; junction bases outside the gene matches: 18. The CDR3 has 19 amino acids. CDR1 is SGDLS and CDR2 is YYNGEE in the germline V gene. CDR3 nucleotides: TGTGCCAGCAGCGCGGGGACCGGGACAGGCCGAAGGGAAAATGAAAAACTGTTTTTT. As protein: CASSAGTGTGRRENEKLFF.

This chain joins TRBV7-9 and TRBJ1-2, with D perhaps TRBD1 (6 bases). CDR1 is SEHNR and CDR2 is FQNEAQ in the germline V gene (reference sequence). Trimming left V 0 bases short and J 10 bases short, with 12 bases between. This CDR3 has 13 amino acids. The CDR3 nucleotides are TGTGCCAGCAGCTTAGCCGGGACACTACTCTACACCTTC. Residues: CASSLAGTLLYTF.

This chain uses TRBV30 with TRBJ2-5; D is possibly TRBD2 (6 bases). CDR3 length: 15 amino acids. Germline CDR1 reads GTSNPN; CDR2 reads SVGIG (reference sequence). Between the trimmed V and J ends, which lost 0 bases and 1 base, there was a span of 12 bases. CDR3 amino acids: CAWSVLGTSQETQYF. Written as DNA, the CDR3 is TGTGCCTGGAGTGTACTTGGGACTTCCCAAGAGACCCAGTACTTC.

This clone was detected a few times. CDR3 bases: TGTGCCAGTAACTATCCGGGACAGGCAGCTAACTATGGCTACACCTTC. It is translated as CASNYPGQAANYGYTF. V is TRBV19 and J is TRBJ1-2; 8 bases are a match to TRBD1. With V trimmed by 7 bases and J by 0 bases, 10 bases remained unmatched. The germline CDR1 and CDR2 sequences are LNHDA and SQIVND (reference sequence). The CDR3 totals 16 residues.

V gene TRBV5-8 combines with J gene TRBJ1-5; 9 nucleotides align to TRBD1. The germline V gene has CDR1 SGHTS and CDR2 YDEGEE. CDR3 size: 15 residues. Unmatched junction bases numbered 5, after V lost 4 bases and J lost 3 bases. The CDR3 DNA sequence: TGTGCCAGCAGCCATGGACAGGGGTTCAATCAGCCCCAGCATTTT. It translates to CASSHGQGFNQPQHF.

The chain links TRBV28 to TRBJ1-5, with D possibly matching TRBD1 (6 bases). Germline V gives CDR1 MDHEN, CDR2 SYDVKM. V gave up 9 bases and J gave up 7 bases, with 19 bases separating them. This CDR3 contains 14 residues. The CDR3 protein is CASWEGGLLQPQHF. The CDR3 DNA reads TGTGCCAGTTGGGAGGGGGGGCTTCTGCAGCCCCAGCATTTT.

This chain joins TRBV27 and TRBJ2-2; D unresolved. Trimming shortened V by 4 bases and J by 0 bases, and 3 bases separated the two germline ends. Germline CDR1 is MNHEY and CDR2 is SMNVEV (reference sequence). This CDR3 is 13 amino acids long. CDR3 region: CASSSTNTGELFF. The CDR3 nucleotides read TGTGCCAGCAGTTCTACGAACACCGGGGAGCTGTTTTTT.

In nucleotides, the CDR3 is TGTGCCAGCAGCCCGGAGAAAACAGGCATCTATGGCTACACCTTC. Translating gives CASSPEKTGIYGYTF. The chain is built from TRBV7-3 and TRBJ1-2, with a weak D call TRBD1 (5 bases). The ends were cut back, 5 bases at V and 4 bases at J, with 17 bases in the middle. CDR1 is SGHTA, CDR2 FQGTGA, per germline. The CDR3 runs to 15 residues. Complete variable domain (other parts from reference TRBV7-3 and TRBJ1-2): GAGVSQTPSNKVTEKGKYVELRCDPISGHTALYWYRQSLGQGPEFLIYFQGTGAADDSGLPNDRFFAVRPEGSVSTLKIQRTERGDSAVYLCASSPEKTGIYGYTFGSGTRLTVV.

V and J are TRBV9 and TRBJ2-3; D possibly corresponds to TRBD1 (6 bases). CDR3 length equals 14 residues. Germline V lookup: CDR1 SGDLS, CDR2 YYNGEE. The V end was cut by 3 bases, the J end by 5 bases, with 13 bases between. The CDR3: CASSGHRDQDTQYF. As DNA, the CDR3 is TGTGCCAGCAGCGGGCACAGGGACCAAGATACGCAGTATTTT.

This chain links TRBV2 with TRBJ2-5; TRBD2 aligns across 7 bases. CDR1 SNHLY and CDR2 FYNNEI come from the germline V gene. V was pared by 6 bases and J by 5 bases, with 9 bases of the junction left unmatched. The CDR3 contains 14 residues. The CDR3 spells CASRHRDYGETQYF. The DNA of the CDR3 is TGTGCCAGCAGACACCGGGACTACGGTGAGACCCAGTACTTC.

The chain recombines TRBV6-5 with TRBJ2-2; D gene uncertain. CDR1 MNHEY and CDR2 SVGAGI come from the germline V gene. This CDR3 has 14 residues. Trimming left V 7 bases short and J 3 bases short, with 12 bases between. Here the CDR3 DNA reads TGTGCCAGCAACTATCAGTATGACACCGGGGAGCTGTTTTTT. Protein product: CASNYQYDTGELFF.

A remark on this clone: One end of the junction varies from germline; a read error may be responsible. The CDR3 protein is CAGSLSSGGTQYF. CDR3 sequence (DNA): TGTGCCGGCAGTTTATCTAGCGGGGGAACCCAGTACTTC. The genes are TRBV27 and TRBJ2-5, with 10 bases aligning to TRBD2. This CDR3 has 13 amino acids. Germline V gene lookup returns CDR1 MNHEY and CDR2 SMNVEV (reference sequence).

The chain employs TRBV5-1 and TRBJ2-7; 9 bases align to TRBD1. Germline V CDR1 and CDR2: SGHRS, YFSETQ. The CDR3 has 16 residues. Trimming at V came to 0 bases and at J to 5 bases, leaving 9 bases not matched to a gene. The CDR3 sequence: CASSLGVGQGFDEQYF. As DNA, the CDR3 is TGCGCCAGCAGCTTGGGCGTGGGACAGGGTTTCGACGAGCAGTACTTC. Full variable domain (outside the CDR3, taken from reference TRBV5-1 and TRBJ2-7): KAGVTQTPRYLIKTRGQQVTLSCSPISGHRSVSWYQQTPGQGLQFLFEYFSETQRNKGNFPGRFSGRQFSNSRSEMNVSTLELGDSALYLCASSLGVGQGFDEQYFGPGTRLTVT.

The DNA for the CDR3 is TGTGCCAGCGGATGGGACAGGGAAAACACTGAAGCTTTCTTT. This translates into CASGWDRENTEAFF. V usage is TRBV7-9 and J usage is TRBJ1-1; the match to TRBD1 covers 9 bases. The J segment lost 2 bases and the V segment lost 8 bases, leaving 6 bases of the junction unmatched. Germline CDR1 is SEHNR and CDR2 is FQNEAQ (reference sequence). The CDR3 runs 14 residues.

The chain is built from TRBV15 and TRBJ2-7; 11 bases fit TRBD1. Unmatched junction bases numbered 3, after V lost 5 bases and J lost 3 bases. The CDR3 covers 14 residues. CDR1 LNHNV and CDR2 YYDKDF come from the germline V gene (reference sequence). The CDR3 spells CATSEGTGGYEQYF. CDR3 DNA sequence: TGTGCCACCAGCGAAGGGACAGGGGGCTACGAGCAGTACTTC.

The chain links TRBV15 to TRBJ1-1; D gene unclear. Between the trimmed V and J ends, which lost 0 bases and 5 bases, there was a span of 13 bases. This CDR3 is 15 amino acids long. Looked up from germline, CDR1 is LNHNV and CDR2 is YYDKDF (reference sequence). The CDR3 reads CATSRDRAGSTEAFF. In DNA form, the CDR3 reads TGTGCCACCAGCAGAGATCGGGCGGGATCTACTGAAGCTTTCTTT.

The sample holds one count of this clone. The rearrangement joins TRBV30 to TRBJ2-1; D call uncertain. There are 15 residues in the CDR3. CDR1 is GTSNPN, CDR2 SVGIG, per germline (reference sequence). Trimming left V 0 bases short and J 0 bases short, with 9 bases between. The CDR3 DNA reads TGTGCCTGGAGTGTCGGTAGCAGCTCCTACAATGAGCAGTTCTTC. Translating it yields CAWSVGSSSYNEQFF.

CDR3 sequence: CASSLRGQDSYEQYF. The CDR3 DNA reads TGCGCCAGCAGCTTGAGGGGACAGGACTCCTACGAGCAGTACTTC. The rearrangement links TRBV5-1 to TRBJ2-7; 8 bases fit TRBD1. V was pared by 1 base and J by 0 bases, with 3 bases of the junction left unmatched. This CDR3 contains 15 residues. Germline CDR1 reads SGHRS; CDR2 reads YFSETQ.